This T cell receptor beta chain was identified during a study of OX40 agonist ivuxolimab in advanced cancers. Study in general: In three patients, partial responses were observed, one with hepatocellular carcinoma and two with cutaneous melanoma.

The CDR3 contains 15 residues. Germline loops: CDR1 SGHTA, CDR2 FQGNSA. The V and J ends lost 4 bases and 0 bases respectively, with 7 bases between them. TCRdb's copy holds only in-frame clones and misses some; the assay was immunoSEQ multiplex PCR. Here the sample spans over 70,000 clones, roughly 89% being singletons. Blood was sampled at baseline, cycle 4 day 1, and cycle 7 day 1. A word on this clone: Its specificity is not known.

Broader study findings: In the 0.1-3.0 mg/kg groups, partial responders showed among the lowest expansion. Mean expanded clone counts were higher in CD8+ than CD4+ T cells.

Sequenced here: CD4+ or CD8+ T cells sorted from blood, sampled in a trial of the OX40 agonist ivuxolimab. The TCR comes from an adult with an advanced solid tumor such as melanoma, head and neck, liver or kidney cancer. V usage is TRBV7-2 and J usage is TRBJ2-6; D not resolved. CDR3 protein: CASSSASSGANVLTF. In nucleotides, the CDR3 is TGTGCCAGCAGCTCAGCTAGCTCTGGGGCCAACGTCCTGACTTTC.